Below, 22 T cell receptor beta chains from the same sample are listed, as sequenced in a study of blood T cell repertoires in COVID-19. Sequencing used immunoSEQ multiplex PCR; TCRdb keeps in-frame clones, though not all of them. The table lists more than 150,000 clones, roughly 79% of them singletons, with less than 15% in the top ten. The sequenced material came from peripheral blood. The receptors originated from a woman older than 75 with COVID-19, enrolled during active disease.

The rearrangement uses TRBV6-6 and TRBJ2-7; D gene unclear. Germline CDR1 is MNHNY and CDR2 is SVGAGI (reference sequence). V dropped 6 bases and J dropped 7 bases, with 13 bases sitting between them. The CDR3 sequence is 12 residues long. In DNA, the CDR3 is TGTGCCAGCAGCCAAACCGTCCGGGAGCAGTACTTC. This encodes CASSQTVREQYF.

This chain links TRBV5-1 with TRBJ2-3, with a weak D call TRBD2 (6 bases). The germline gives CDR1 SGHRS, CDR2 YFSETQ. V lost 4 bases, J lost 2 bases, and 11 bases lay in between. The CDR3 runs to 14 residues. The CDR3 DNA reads TGCGCCAGCAGCCCCGGGGGTTTCACAGATACGCAGTATTTT. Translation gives CASSPGGFTDTQYF.

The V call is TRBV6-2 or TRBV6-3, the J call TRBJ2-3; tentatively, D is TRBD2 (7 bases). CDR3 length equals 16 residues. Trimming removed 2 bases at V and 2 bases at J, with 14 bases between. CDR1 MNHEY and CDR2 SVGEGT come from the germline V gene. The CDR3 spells CASSYNAGAPTDTQYF. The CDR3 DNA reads TGTGCCAGCAGTTACAACGCGGGGGCCCCCACAGATACGCAGTATTTT.

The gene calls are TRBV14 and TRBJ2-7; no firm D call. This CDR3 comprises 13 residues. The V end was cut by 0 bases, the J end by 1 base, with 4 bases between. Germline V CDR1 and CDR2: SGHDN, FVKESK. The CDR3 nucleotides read TGTGCCAGCAGCCAAGAACTTTCCTACGAGCAGTACTTC. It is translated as CASSQELSYEQYF.

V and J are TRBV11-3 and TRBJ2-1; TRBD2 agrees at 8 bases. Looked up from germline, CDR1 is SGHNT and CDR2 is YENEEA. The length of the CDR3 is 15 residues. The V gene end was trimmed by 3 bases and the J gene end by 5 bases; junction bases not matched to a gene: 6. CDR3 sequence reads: CASSLGAGANNEQFF. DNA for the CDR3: TGTGCCAGCAGCTTGGGAGCGGGGGCCAACAATGAGCAGTTCTTC.

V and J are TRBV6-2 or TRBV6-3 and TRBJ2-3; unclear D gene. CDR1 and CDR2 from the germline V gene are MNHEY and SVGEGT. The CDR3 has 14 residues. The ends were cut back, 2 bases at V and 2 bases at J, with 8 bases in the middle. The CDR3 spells CASSYITVTDTQYF. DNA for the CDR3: TGTGCCAGCAGTTACATTACAGTCACAGATACGCAGTATTTT.

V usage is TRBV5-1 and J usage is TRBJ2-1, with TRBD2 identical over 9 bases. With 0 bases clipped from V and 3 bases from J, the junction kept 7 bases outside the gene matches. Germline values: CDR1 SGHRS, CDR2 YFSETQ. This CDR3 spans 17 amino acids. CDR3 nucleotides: TGCGCCAGCAGCTTGGATCTAGCGGGGTCCAGCTACAATGAGCAGTTCTTC. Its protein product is CASSLDLAGSSYNEQFF.

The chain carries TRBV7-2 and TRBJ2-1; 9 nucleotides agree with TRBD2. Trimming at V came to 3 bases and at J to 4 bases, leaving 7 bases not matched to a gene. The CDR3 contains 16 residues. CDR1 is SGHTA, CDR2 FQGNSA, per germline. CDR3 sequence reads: CASSFSFAGGYNEQFF. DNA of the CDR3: TGTGCCAGCAGCTTTAGTTTCGCGGGAGGGTACAATGAGCAGTTCTTC.

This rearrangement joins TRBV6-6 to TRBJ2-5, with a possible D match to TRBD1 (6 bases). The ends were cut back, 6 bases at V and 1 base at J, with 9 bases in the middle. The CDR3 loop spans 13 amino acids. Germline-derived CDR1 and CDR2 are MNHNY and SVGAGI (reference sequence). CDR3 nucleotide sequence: TGTGCCAGCAGCGCCAGGGGCCAAGAGACCCAGTACTTC. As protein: CASSARGQETQYF.

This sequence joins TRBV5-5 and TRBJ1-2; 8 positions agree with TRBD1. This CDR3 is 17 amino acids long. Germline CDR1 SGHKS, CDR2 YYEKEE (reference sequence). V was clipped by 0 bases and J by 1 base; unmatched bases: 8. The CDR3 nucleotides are TGTGCCAGCAGCTTGGAGGGGGACAGGCGATATAACTATGGCTACACCTTC. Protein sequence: CASSLEGDRRYNYGYTF. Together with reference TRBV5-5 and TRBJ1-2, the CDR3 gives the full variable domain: DAGVTQSPTHLIKTRGQQVTLRCSPISGHKSVSWYQQVLGQGPQFIFQYYEKEERGRGNFPDRFSARQFPNYSSELNVNALLLGDSALYLCASSLEGDRRYNYGYTFGSGTRLTVV.

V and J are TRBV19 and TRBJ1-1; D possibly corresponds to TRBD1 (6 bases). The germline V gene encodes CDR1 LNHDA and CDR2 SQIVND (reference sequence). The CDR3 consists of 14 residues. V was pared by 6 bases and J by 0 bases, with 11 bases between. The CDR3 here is CASSHRALNTEAFF. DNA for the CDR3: TGTGCCAGTAGCCACAGGGCGTTGAACACTGAAGCTTTCTTT.

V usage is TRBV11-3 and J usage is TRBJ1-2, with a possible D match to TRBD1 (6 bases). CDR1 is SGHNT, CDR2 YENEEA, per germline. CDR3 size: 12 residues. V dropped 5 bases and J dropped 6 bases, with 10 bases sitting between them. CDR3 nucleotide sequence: TGTGCCAGCAGCAGAACAGGGCATGGCTACACCTTC. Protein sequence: CASSRTGHGYTF.

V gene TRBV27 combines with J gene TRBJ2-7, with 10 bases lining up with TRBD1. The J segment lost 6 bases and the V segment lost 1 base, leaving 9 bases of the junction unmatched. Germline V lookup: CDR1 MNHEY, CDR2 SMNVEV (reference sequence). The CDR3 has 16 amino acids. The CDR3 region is CASSLFTGQGVGEQYF. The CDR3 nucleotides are TGTGCCAGCAGTTTATTCACAGGACAGGGGGTGGGCGAGCAGTACTTC.

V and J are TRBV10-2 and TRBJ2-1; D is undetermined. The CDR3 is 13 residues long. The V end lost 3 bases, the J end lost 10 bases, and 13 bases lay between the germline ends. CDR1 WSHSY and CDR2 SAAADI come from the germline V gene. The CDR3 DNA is TGCGCCAGCAGTGAAATACCCCGTAGCGAGCAGTTCTTC. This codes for CASSEIPRSEQFF.

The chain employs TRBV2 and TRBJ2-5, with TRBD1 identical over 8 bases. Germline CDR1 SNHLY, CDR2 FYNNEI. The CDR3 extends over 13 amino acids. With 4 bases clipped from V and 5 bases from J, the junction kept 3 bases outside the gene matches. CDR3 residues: CASSGTGTETQYF. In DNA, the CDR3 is TGTGCCAGCAGTGGGACAGGGACGGAGACCCAGTACTTC.

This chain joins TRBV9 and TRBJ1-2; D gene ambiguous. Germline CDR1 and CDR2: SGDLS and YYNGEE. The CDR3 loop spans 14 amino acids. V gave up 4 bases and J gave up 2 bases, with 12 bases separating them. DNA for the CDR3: TGTGCCAGCAGCCCAACCGGGAGGAACTATGGCTACACCTTC. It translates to CASSPTGRNYGYTF.

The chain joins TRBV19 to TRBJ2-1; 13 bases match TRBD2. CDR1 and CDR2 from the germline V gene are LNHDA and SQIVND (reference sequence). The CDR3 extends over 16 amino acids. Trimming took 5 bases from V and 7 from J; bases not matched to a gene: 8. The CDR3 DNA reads TGTGCCAGTAGTGCCATCCCGGGACTAGCGGGGAATGAGCAGTTCTTC. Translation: CASSAIPGLAGNEQFF. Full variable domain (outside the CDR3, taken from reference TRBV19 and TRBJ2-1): DGGITQSPKYLFRKEGQNVTLSCEQNLNHDAMYWYRQDPGQGLRLIYYSQIVNDFQKGDIAEGYSVSREKKESFPLTVTSAQKNPTAFYLCASSAIPGLAGNEQFFGPGTRLTVL.

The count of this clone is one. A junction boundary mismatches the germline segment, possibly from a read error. This chain's CDR3 is CASSVGPVSAHF. CDR3 DNA sequence: TGTGCCAGCAGTGTGGGTCCGGTAAGCGCGCACTTC. The genes are TRBV7-9 and TRBJ2-4, with unresolved D. The CDR3 spans 12 residues. The germline V gene encodes CDR1 SEHNR and CDR2 FQNEAQ (reference sequence).

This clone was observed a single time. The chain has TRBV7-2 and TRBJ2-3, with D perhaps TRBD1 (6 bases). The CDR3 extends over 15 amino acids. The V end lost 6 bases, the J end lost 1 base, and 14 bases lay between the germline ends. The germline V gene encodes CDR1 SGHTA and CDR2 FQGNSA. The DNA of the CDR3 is TGTGCCAGCAGACCACAGGGTGGGGGCACAGATACGCAGTATTTT. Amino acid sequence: CASRPQGGGTDTQYF.

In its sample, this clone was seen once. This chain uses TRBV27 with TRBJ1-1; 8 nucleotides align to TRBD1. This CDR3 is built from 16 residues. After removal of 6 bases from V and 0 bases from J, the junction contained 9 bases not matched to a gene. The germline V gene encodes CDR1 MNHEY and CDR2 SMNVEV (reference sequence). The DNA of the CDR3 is TGTGCCAGCAGCCCTACGAGGACAGGGATGAACACTGAAGCTTTCTTT. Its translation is CASSPTRTGMNTEAFF.

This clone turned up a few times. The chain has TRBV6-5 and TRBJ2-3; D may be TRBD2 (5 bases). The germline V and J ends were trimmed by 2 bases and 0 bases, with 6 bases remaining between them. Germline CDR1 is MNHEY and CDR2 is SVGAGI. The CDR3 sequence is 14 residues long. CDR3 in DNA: TGTGCCAGCAGTTACGGCGGGAGCACAGATACGCAGTATTTT. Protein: CASSYGGSTDTQYF.

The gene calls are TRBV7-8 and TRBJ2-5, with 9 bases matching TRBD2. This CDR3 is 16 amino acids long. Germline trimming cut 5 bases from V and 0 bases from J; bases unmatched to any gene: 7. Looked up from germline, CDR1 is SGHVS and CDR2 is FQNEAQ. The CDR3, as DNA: TGTGCCAGCAGCACCGGACTAGCGCCGTACCAAGAGACCCAGTACTTC. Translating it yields CASSTGLAPYQETQYF.